One sample yielded the 13 T cell receptor beta chains listed below, sequenced in a study of blood T cell repertoires in COVID-19. Assay: immunoSEQ multiplex PCR; the TCRdb copy retains only in-frame clones and omits some. The sample shows some 300,000 clones, about 90% of them seen only once. Specimen: PBMCs or T cells enriched from blood (not recorded which). These receptors came from a young woman who had recovered from COVID-19.

This clone was observed a single time. The rearrangement links TRBV30 to TRBJ1-1, with D possibly matching TRBD1 (5 bases). This CDR3 spans 16 amino acids. CDR1 is GTSNPN, CDR2 SVGIG, per germline (reference sequence). The V end lost 2 bases, the J end lost 0 bases, and 16 bases lay between the germline ends. The CDR3 loop is CAWSSGFGGMNTEAFF. The CDR3 DNA reads as TGTGCCTGGAGTTCTGGGTTCGGGGGGATGAACACTGAAGCTTTCTTT.

The table lists this clone with a few counts. The chain joins TRBV19 to TRBJ2-2; a weak D match, TRBD1 (6 bases). This CDR3 contains 14 residues. Germline V lookup: CDR1 LNHDA, CDR2 SQIVND (reference sequence). V dropped 5 bases and J dropped 10 bases, with 17 bases sitting between them. The CDR3: CASSGYIRGEELFF. As DNA, the CDR3 is TGTGCCAGTAGTGGCTATATCAGGGGAGAGGAGCTGTTTTTT.

The chain is built from TRBV4-1 and TRBJ1-5; 7 bases agree with TRBD1. Losses at the gene ends were 1 base for V and 1 base for J; bases not matched to a gene: 7. CDR1 MGHRA and CDR2 YSYEKL come from the germline V gene. CDR3 length: 17 residues. CDR3 in DNA: TGCGCCAGCAGCCAAGCTATCACAGGGGTAAGCAATCAGCCCCAGCATTTT. Its protein is CASSQAITGVSNQPQHF.

The genes are TRBV4-1 and TRBJ1-1; possible D gene TRBD1, 5 bases. The CDR3 sequence is 15 residues long. V was pared by 0 bases and J by 4 bases, with 12 bases between. Germline CDR1 and CDR2: MGHRA and YSYEKL. The CDR3 is CASSQEGAWGTEAFF. Written as DNA, the CDR3 is TGCGCCAGCAGCCAAGAAGGGGCGTGGGGCACTGAAGCTTTCTTT.

This chain joins TRBV28 and TRBJ1-2, with 7 bases fitting TRBD1. Trimming cost V 3 bases and J 2 bases; bases outside gene matches: 6. The CDR3 has 15 residues. Germline V gene lookup returns CDR1 MDHEN and CDR2 SYDVKM. CDR3 loop: CASSFNPGQNYGYTF. Written as DNA, the CDR3 is TGTGCCAGCAGTTTTAACCCGGGACAGAACTATGGCTACACCTTC.

The chain links TRBV14 to TRBJ2-5; 8 nucleotides match TRBD1. Germline V lookup: CDR1 SGHDN, CDR2 FVKESK. Germline trimming cut 3 bases from V and 3 bases from J; bases unmatched to any gene: 12. This CDR3 region has 17 residues. The CDR3 bases are TGTGCCAGCAGCCAGGGGCCGGACAGGGATCGGGAAGAGACCCAGTACTTC. Encoded protein: CASSQGPDRDREETQYF.

This clone was detected once. The chain is built from TRBV4-2 and TRBJ1-1; D is undetermined. Germline CDR1 LGHNA, CDR2 YNFKEQ. Trimming cost V 0 bases and J 6 bases, with 14 bases left between them. This CDR3 comprises 15 residues. The CDR3 DNA reads TGTGCCAGCAGCCAAGAAATGACGGGTGGAGCTGAAGCTTTCTTT. It translates to CASSQEMTGGAEAFF.

The chain is built from TRBV11-2 and TRBJ1-2; D gene unclear. This CDR3 region has 17 residues. Trimming stripped 1 base from V and 0 bases from J, with 15 bases between. Per the germline V gene, CDR1 is SGHAT and CDR2 is FQNNGV. For the CDR3, the DNA is TGTGCCAGCAGCTTAGTTAACCCCCGTACGGCTAACTATGGCTACACCTTC. It is translated as CASSLVNPRTANYGYTF. Combining the CDR3 with reference TRBV11-2 and TRBJ1-2 gives the whole variable domain EAGVAQSPRYKIIEKRQSVAFWCNPISGHATLYWYQQILGQGPKLLIQFQNNGVVDDSQLPKDRFSAERLKGVDSTLKIQPAKLEDSAVYLCASSLVNPRTANYGYTFGSGTRLTVV.

This rearrangement joins TRBV28 to TRBJ1-2; D unresolved. Germline values: CDR1 MDHEN, CDR2 SYDVKM. The CDR3 runs to 14 residues. Trimming shortened V by 0 bases and J by 2 bases, and 7 bases separated the two germline ends. The CDR3 nucleotides read TGTGCCAGCAGTTTATGGCGCGGGAACTATGGCTACACCTTC. Encoded protein: CASSLWRGNYGYTF.

This clone is a singleton in its sample. This sequence joins TRBV18 and TRBJ2-3; D is uncertain. From germline, CDR1 is KGHSH and CDR2 LQKENI. The V and J ends lost 3 bases and 0 bases respectively, with 7 bases between them. The CDR3 extends over 14 amino acids. CDR3 amino acids: CASSPDLSTDTQYF. CDR3 nucleotides: TGTGCCAGCTCACCTGATCTAAGCACAGATACGCAGTATTTT.

There are a few counts of this clone. This rearrangement joins TRBV9 to TRBJ2-7, with 11 bases identical to TRBD2. After removal of 3 bases from V and 2 bases from J, the junction contained 4 bases not matched to a gene. In germline, CDR1 is SGDLS, CDR2 YYNGEE. CDR3 length: 15 residues. The CDR3 region has the DNA TGTGCCAGCAGCGCCACTAGCGGGGGAGCCTACGAGCAGTACTTC. It is translated as CASSATSGGAYEQYF.

This sequence joins TRBV10-3 and TRBJ1-1; 9 bases fit TRBD1. Per the germline V gene, CDR1 is ENHRY and CDR2 is SYGVKD. J lost 2 bases, V lost 9 bases, and 4 bases had no gene match. CDR3 size: 13 residues. The CDR3 bases are TGTGCCATTCAGACAGGGGGAAACACTGAAGCTTTCTTT. Protein product: CAIQTGGNTEAFF.

V gene TRBV6-1 combines with J gene TRBJ1-1; D not resolved. V was pared by 2 bases and J by 3 bases, with 10 bases between. The CDR3 sequence is 14 residues long. The germline CDR1 and CDR2 sequences are MNHNS and SASEGT. DNA for the CDR3: TGTGCCAGCAGTGAAAACAGTGGGTACACTGAAGCTTTCTTT. This translates into CASSENSGYTEAFF.